The rows below give T cell receptor beta chains drawn from one sample of a study of vaccination and CD4 T cells after COVID-19. Their cognate antigens are unknown. TCRdb processed the PCR reads anew with MiXCR; each CDR3 protein has one entry. There are fewer than 15,000 distinct CDR3 sequences in the sample; about two fifths occur only once, and 10% to 15% lies in the top ten. Input material: CD4+ T cells from blood, cultured in vitro. These receptor sequences come from a human donor who had recovered from COVID-19. Both conserved end residues are part of each CDR3. A D gene is named only where the DNA matches it firmly. A row's size may be missing; if present it is once, few, many or a size class.

CDR3aa	CDR3nt	j_gene	abundance	d_gene	v_gene
CASSPTRDRALGGYTF	TGTGCCAGCAGCCCGACTAGGGACAGGGCATTAGGAGGCTACACCTTC	TRBJ1-2	few	TRBD1	TRBV7-9
CASSFGDTEAFF	TGTGCCAGCAGTTTCGGCGACACTGAAGCTTTCTTT	TRBJ1-1	few	NA	TRBV12-3/TRBV12-4
CASSTEYQETQYF	TGCGCCAGCAGTACAGAGTACCAAGAGACCCAGTACTTC	TRBJ2-5	NA	NA	TRBV5-1
CASSIDSETGGAFF	TGTGCCAGTAGTATAGATTCGGAGACAGGGGGAGCTTTCTTT	TRBJ1-1	NA	TRBD1	TRBV19
CASSYSYGETQYF	TGTGCCAGCAGCTACTCGTATGGTGAGACCCAGTACTTC	TRBJ2-5	NA	NA	TRBV7-2
CASSQDWATKNLGYTF	TGCGCCAGCAGCCAAGATTGGGCCACCAAGAACCTAGGCTACACCTTC	TRBJ1-2	NA	NA	TRBV4-3
CASSISLASWGEQYF	TGTGCCAGTAGTATAAGCCTAGCGAGCTGGGGGGAGCAGTACTTC	TRBJ2-7	NA	NA	TRBV19
CASSSGLAGSNEQFF	TGTGCCAGCAGCTCCGGACTAGCGGGGTCTAATGAGCAGTTCTTC	TRBJ2-1	NA	TRBD2	TRBV7-3
CASSPAPGLEYNEQFF	TGTGCCAGCAGCCCGGCCCCCGGACTAGAGTACAATGAGCAGTTCTTC	TRBJ2-1	NA	TRBD2	TRBV28
CASSLAGGEGGYTF	TGTGCCAGCAGCTTAGCGGGAGGGGAGGGTGGCTACACCTTC	TRBJ1-2	few	NA	TRBV7-2
CASSVRIVASGANVLTF	TGTGCCAGCAGCGTTCGGATCGTAGCTTCAGGGGCCAACGTCCTGACTTTC	TRBJ2-6	once	NA	TRBV3-1
CASSLMGGGNQPQHF	TGTGCCAGCAGCTTAATGGGAGGGGGAAATCAGCCCCAGCATTTT	TRBJ1-5	few	NA	TRBV7-8
CASSSRVAKNIQYF	TGTGCCAGCAGCTCCAGGGTGGCCAAAAACATTCAGTACTTC	TRBJ2-4	NA	NA	TRBV7-2
CSVQVHRTYEQYF	TGCAGTGTGCAGGTCCATCGAACCTACGAGCAGTACTTC	TRBJ2-7	NA	NA	TRBV20-1
CASRPWQLYGYTF	TGTGCCAGCAGACCTTGGCAGTTGTATGGCTACACCTTC	TRBJ1-2	NA	NA	TRBV6-1
CSASGLAGGLNEQFF	TGCAGTGCCTCCGGACTAGCGGGAGGACTCAATGAGCAGTTCTTC	TRBJ2-1	few	TRBD2	TRBV20-1
CASSFGRGETQYF	TGTGCCAGCAGTTTTGGAAGGGGGGAAACGCAGTATTTT	TRBJ2-3	few	NA	TRBV27
CASSARTGGGDEQYF	TGTGCCAGCAGCGCCCGGACAGGTGGGGGGGACGAGCAGTACTTC	TRBJ2-7	NA	NA	TRBV11-2
CASSFAGANTEAFF	TGTGCCAGCAGTTTTGCAGGGGCGAACACTGAAGCTTTCTTT	TRBJ1-1	NA	NA	TRBV27
CASSSLDRRFYGYTF	TGTGCCAGCAGCTCCTTGGACAGACGATTCTATGGCTACACCTTC	TRBJ1-2	NA	NA	TRBV7-8
CASSPPSLAGLGEQYF	TGTGCCAGCAGTCCCCCGAGCCTAGCGGGATTGGGCGAGCAGTACTTC	TRBJ2-7	NA	TRBD2	TRBV2